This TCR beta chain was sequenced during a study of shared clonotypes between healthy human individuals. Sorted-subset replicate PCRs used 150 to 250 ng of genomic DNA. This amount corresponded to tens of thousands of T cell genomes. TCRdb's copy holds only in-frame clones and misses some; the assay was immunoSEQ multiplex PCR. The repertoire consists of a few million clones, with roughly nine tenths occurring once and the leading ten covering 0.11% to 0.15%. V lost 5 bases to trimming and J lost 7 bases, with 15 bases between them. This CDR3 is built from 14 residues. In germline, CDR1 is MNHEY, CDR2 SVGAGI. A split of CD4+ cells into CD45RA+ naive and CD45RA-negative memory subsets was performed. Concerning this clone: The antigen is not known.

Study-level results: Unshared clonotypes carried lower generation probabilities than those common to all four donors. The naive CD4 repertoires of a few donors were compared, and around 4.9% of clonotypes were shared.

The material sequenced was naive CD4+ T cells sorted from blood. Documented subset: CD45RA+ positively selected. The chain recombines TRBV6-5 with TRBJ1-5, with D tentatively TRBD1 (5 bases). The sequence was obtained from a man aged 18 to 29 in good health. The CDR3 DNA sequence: TGTGCCAGCAGTCTATTCAGGGATAACCAGCCCCAGCATTTT. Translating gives CASSLFRDNQPQHF.